These 14 T cell receptor beta chains came from one sample sequenced in a study of naive CD8 T cells in extremely preterm neonates. Findings and limits, study-wide: Compared with older groups, preterm CDR3s were shorter, with fewer N additions and less trimming.

Using immunoSEQ multiplex PCR, the repertoire was profiled, and TCRdb retains in-frame clones only, with some absent. The sample contains about 23,000 clones, about nine tenths of which appear only once. Antigens of these TCRs are unknown. Extremely preterm births at 23-27 weeks of gestation supplied the samples. The sample taken for sequencing was naive CD8+ T cells from cord blood. The receptor source for this set is a boy who was born preterm.

The chain uses TRBV9 and TRBJ2-1; D remains unclear. The germline V gene encodes CDR1 SGDLS and CDR2 YYNGEE. CDR3 length equals 17 residues. V was pared by 0 bases and J by 0 bases, with 13 bases between. Written as DNA, the CDR3 is TGTGCCAGCAGCGTAGTCGTCGCCCTCGGCTCCTACAATGAGCAGTTCTTC. Protein sequence: CASSVVVALGSYNEQFF.

This clone was counted between two and nine times. The J gene is TRBJ1-1, the V gene TRBV30; no definite D call. The CDR3 loop spans 13 amino acids. CDR1 is GTSNPN, CDR2 SVGIG, per germline (reference sequence). V was shortened by 3 bases and J by 1 base, with 9 bases between the two germline ends. CDR3 coding DNA: TGTGCCTGGAGAGGCCAGTGGAACACTGAAGCTTTCTTT. This encodes CAWRGQWNTEAFF.

The V call is TRBV11-2, the J call TRBJ1-2; 7 bases line up with TRBD1. CDR1 and CDR2 (germline): SGHAT, FQNNGV. The CDR3 is made up of 15 amino acids. V was clipped by 1 base and J by 4 bases; unmatched bases: 6. CDR3 in amino acids: CASSLVARDSYGYTF. For the CDR3, the DNA is TGTGCCAGCAGCTTAGTTGCCCGGGACAGCTATGGCTACACCTTC. The full variable domain, completed using reference TRBV11-2 and TRBJ1-2, is EAGVAQSPRYKIIEKRQSVAFWCNPISGHATLYWYQQILGQGPKLLIQFQNNGVVDDSQLPKDRFSAERLKGVDSTLKIQPAKLEDSAVYLCASSLVARDSYGYTFGSGTRLTVV.

This chain links TRBV4-3 with TRBJ2-2, with D perhaps TRBD1 (6 bases). Germline CDR1 and CDR2: LGHNA and YSLEER. The CDR3 runs to 15 residues. The ends were cut back, 1 base at V and 0 bases at J, with 6 bases in the middle. The CDR3 sequence: CASSQGTANTGELFF. The CDR3 DNA sequence: TGCGCCAGCAGCCAAGGGACAGCGAACACCGGGGAGCTGTTTTTT.

This chain connects TRBV4-3 to TRBJ2-1; 8 bases line up with TRBD1. The CDR3 has 13 residues. CDR1 and CDR2 from the germline V gene are LGHNA and YSLEER. Trimming took 2 bases from V and 6 from J; bases not matched to a gene: 0. The DNA of the CDR3 is TGCGCCAGCAGCCAAACAGGGGGCAATGAGCAGTTCTTC. The encoded protein is CASSQTGGNEQFF.

This chain uses TRBV9 with TRBJ1-1; D is uncertain. CDR1 is SGDLS, CDR2 YYNGEE, per germline. V lost 1 base and J lost 4, with 11 bases in between. The CDR3 spans 14 residues. The CDR3 region has the DNA TGTGCCAGCAGCGTAATCGTTGCGGCCACTGAAGCTTTCTTT. Protein sequence: CASSVIVAATEAFF.

This clone was observed once. CDR3 region: CATSRDRGQPQHF. Written as DNA, the CDR3 is TGTGCCACCAGCAGAGACAGGGGTCAGCCCCAGCATTTT. The chain combines TRBV15 with TRBJ1-5; tentative D call: TRBD1 (6 bases). The CDR3 is made up of 13 amino acids. V lost 0 bases to trimming and J lost 6 bases, with 6 bases between them. CDR1 and CDR2 (germline): LNHNV, YYDKDF (reference sequence).

The chain employs TRBV12-5 and TRBJ1-6; the D is unclear. CDR3 size: 15 residues. The germline V gene has CDR1 LGHNT and CDR2 FRNRAP. Trimming took 1 base from V and 0 from J, leaving 4 bases between them. CDR3: CASGLDSSYNSPLHF. The CDR3 DNA reads as TGTGCTAGTGGTTTGGACAGCTCCTATAATTCACCCCTCCACTTT.

The rearrangement joins TRBV6-1 to TRBJ1-2; maybe TRBD1 (5 bases). Per the germline V gene, CDR1 is MNHNS and CDR2 is SASEGT. The V and J ends lost 3 bases and 7 bases respectively, with 6 bases between them. The CDR3 consists of 11 residues. CDR3 DNA sequence: TGTGCCAGCAGTGAGGGGGGTGGCTACACCTTC. Translating it yields CASSEGGGYTF.

As concerns this clone: The identical CDR3 is also encoded by other nucleotide sequences in the sample. The chain is built from TRBV27 and TRBJ2-7, with TRBD2 matching 9 bases. V lost 2 bases, J lost 2 bases, and 1 base stayed unmatched. The CDR3 is made up of 14 amino acids. Germline CDR1 MNHEY, CDR2 SMNVEV (reference sequence). The DNA for the CDR3 is TGTGCCAGCAGTTTAGGCGGGGGGGCCTACGAGCAGTACTTC. Translating it yields CASSLGGGAYEQYF.

The chain has TRBV7-3 and TRBJ2-3; D unresolved. In germline, CDR1 is SGHTA, CDR2 FQGTGA. The CDR3 is made up of 13 amino acids. V dropped 0 bases and J dropped 4 bases, with 5 bases sitting between them. The CDR3 DNA follows: TGTGCCAGCAGCTTAACTAGTCCAGATACGCAGTATTTT. This encodes CASSLTSPDTQYF.

The chain carries TRBV9 and TRBJ2-3, with 9 bases lining up with TRBD1. Unmatched junction bases numbered 1, after V lost 0 bases and J lost 5 bases. Germline lookup yields CDR1 SGDLS and CDR2 YYNGEE. This CDR3 spans 14 amino acids. The CDR3 loop is CASSVGDREDTQYF. CDR3 in DNA: TGTGCCAGCAGCGTAGGGGACAGGGAAGATACGCAGTATTTT.

V usage is TRBV9 and J usage is TRBJ1-2; 11 bases map to TRBD1. This CDR3 region has 14 residues. Trimming at V came to 4 bases and at J to 6 bases, leaving 5 bases not matched to a gene. The germline V gene has CDR1 SGDLS and CDR2 YYNGEE. The CDR3 is CASSPGQGGDGYTF. CDR3 nucleotide sequence: TGTGCCAGCAGCCCGGGACAGGGGGGAGATGGCTACACCTTC.

The chain links TRBV5-1 to TRBJ2-2; D gene ambiguous. CDR3 length equals 12 residues. Germline assignment: CDR1 SGHRS and CDR2 YFSETQ. The germline V and J ends were trimmed by 0 bases and 6 bases, with 3 bases remaining between them. The DNA for the CDR3 is TGCGCCAGCAGCTTGGGGGCCGGGGAGCTGTTTTTT. The encoded protein is CASSLGAGELFF.